The 18 T cell receptor beta chains given below trace back to one sample, sequenced in a study of CD8 T cells in ankylosing spondylitis. TCRdb independently ran MiXCR on the 5' RACE reads; one entry per CDR3 protein. The sample shows approximately 250,000 distinct CDR3 sequences, approximately 30% of them seen only once. The sequenced sample was blood, either unsorted or a sorted T cell fraction (not recorded which). All receptors come from a male donor with ankylosing spondylitis or in good health (not recorded which).

The chain recombines TRBV20-1 with TRBJ2-3; a possible D gene is TRBD1 (6 bases). Trimming took 3 bases from V and 3 from J, leaving 7 bases between them. There are 12 residues in the CDR3. Germline CDR1 reads DFQATT; CDR2 reads SNEGSKA (reference sequence). The CDR3 DNA reads TGCAGTGCTAGCGGACAGACAGATACGCAGTATTTT. Translating gives CSASGQTDTQYF.

In this sample, this clonotype turned up many times. CDR3 bases: TGCAGTGCTCCTAGACAGGGGCACACCGGGGAGCTGTTTTTT. It translates to CSAPRQGHTGELFF. This sequence joins TRBV20-1 and TRBJ2-2, with 8 bases matching TRBD1. The CDR3 loop spans 14 amino acids. V lost 5 bases, J lost 3 bases, and 5 bases stayed unmatched. The germline V gene has CDR1 DFQATT and CDR2 SNEGSKA (reference sequence).

This clonotype came up a few times. The genes are TRBV11-2 and TRBJ2-7, with TRBD2 as a possible D gene (5 bases). V dropped 6 bases and J dropped 3 bases, with 9 bases sitting between them. The CDR3 is 12 amino acids. Germline V gene sequence: CDR1 SGHAT, CDR2 FQNNGV. CDR3 region: CASRNEGYEQYF. In DNA form, the CDR3 reads TGTGCCAGCAGGAACGAGGGCTACGAGCAGTACTTC.

This clonotype was observed a handful of times. The chain employs TRBV12-3 or TRBV12-4 and TRBJ2-7; unclear D gene. V was pared by 4 bases and J by 9 bases, with 16 bases between. The CDR3 consists of 13 residues. The DNA for the CDR3 is TGTGCCAGCAGTTCCGTTTTGTTGGTGGGGCAGTACTTC. It codes for CASSSVLLVGQYF.

V and J are TRBV12-3 or TRBV12-4 and TRBJ1-6; D gene uncertain. The V gene lost 2 bases and the J gene lost 3 bases, with 14 bases spanning the gap. The CDR3 is made up of 17 amino acids. DNA for the CDR3: TGTGCCAGCAGTTTAAGGGCAGCGAGAAACTATAATTCACCCCTCCACTTT. This gives the protein CASSLRAARNYNSPLHF.

This clonotype occurred a few times. The V and J genes are TRBV28 and TRBJ2-1; D ambiguous. Germline V gives CDR1 MDHEN, CDR2 SYDVKM. The CDR3 consists of 12 residues. V was pared by 10 bases and J by 3 bases, with 10 bases between. This CDR3 reads CATCPDYNEQFF. The CDR3 coding sequence is TGTGCCACCTGCCCTGACTACAATGAGCAGTTCTTC.

V usage is TRBV12-3 or TRBV12-4 and J usage is TRBJ2-5; 7 nucleotides agree with TRBD2. The CDR3 has 16 amino acids. Losses at the gene ends were 1 base for V and 1 base for J; bases not matched to a gene: 6. In nucleotides, the CDR3 is TGTGCCAGCAGTTTAGGGGGAGCGGGGACCCAAGAGACCCAGTACTTC. Protein sequence: CASSLGGAGTQETQYF.

The chain carries TRBV4-1 and TRBJ2-7; no firm D call. With 1 base removed from V and 3 bases from J, the gap between germline ends came to 4 bases. The CDR3 loop spans 12 amino acids. CDR1 is MGHRA and CDR2 is YSYEKL in the germline V gene. CDR3 sequence (DNA): TGCGCCAGCAGCCAAGGGAGCTACGAGCAGTACTTC. This gives the protein CASSQGSYEQYF.

This clonotype was found a few times. The V call is TRBV5-1, the J call TRBJ2-3; D perhaps matches TRBD2 (6 bases). This CDR3 contains 15 residues. From germline, CDR1 is SGHRS and CDR2 YFSETQ. The germline V and J ends were trimmed by 0 bases and 2 bases, with 10 bases remaining between them. CDR3 protein: CASSLGGVDTDTQYF. Here the CDR3 DNA reads TGCGCCAGCAGCTTGGGCGGGGTGGACACAGATACGCAGTATTTT. Full variable domain (outside the CDR3, taken from reference TRBV5-1 and TRBJ2-3): KAGVTQTPRYLIKTRGQQVTLSCSPISGHRSVSWYQQTPGQGLQFLFEYFSETQRNKGNFPGRFSGRQFSNSRSEMNVSTLELGDSALYLCASSLGGVDTDTQYFGPGTRLTVL.

This clonotype was recorded a few times. J is TRBJ2-7 and V is TRBV4-1, with D perhaps matching TRBD1 or TRBD2 (6 bases each). Trimming removed 4 bases from V and 4 bases from J, with 11 bases in between. This CDR3 comprises 13 residues. The germline V gene has CDR1 MGHRA and CDR2 YSYEKL. CDR3 region: CASSPGGRYEQYF. The CDR3 nucleotides read TGCGCCAGCAGCCCCGGGGGCAGATACGAGCAGTACTTC.

The genes are TRBV5-4 and TRBJ2-1, with TRBD2 matching 7 bases. Germline values: CDR1 SGHNT, CDR2 YYREEE (reference sequence). The V segment lost 5 bases and the J segment 5 bases; nucleotides outside the gene matches: 7. The CDR3 contains 14 residues. The DNA of the CDR3 is TGTGCCAGCAGTATGACTAGCTGGAACAATGAGCAGTTCTTC. Its protein product is CASSMTSWNNEQFF.

CDR3 coding DNA: TGCGCCAGCAGCTTTGGGACCCCAGGCCGGGATGAGCAGTTCTTC. This sequence encodes CASSFGTPGRDEQFF. The chain carries TRBV5-1 and TRBJ2-1; D may match TRBD1 or TRBD2 (5 bases each). V was clipped by 2 bases and J by 8 bases, with 17 bases between them. CDR1 and CDR2 (germline): SGHRS, YFSETQ. The length of the CDR3 is 15 residues.

This clonotype was found many times. This rearrangement joins TRBV20-1 to TRBJ2-7; 9 nucleotides line up with TRBD2. V shed 6 bases and J 5 bases; nucleotides not matched to a gene: 11. In germline, CDR1 is DFQATT, CDR2 SNEGSKA (reference sequence). CDR3 length: 14 residues. CDR3 sequence (DNA): TGCAGTGCCAGATGGACTAGCGTCGAAGACGAGCAGTACTTC. This codes for CSARWTSVEDEQYF.

This clonotype has only a few counts. This rearrangement joins TRBV29-1 to TRBJ2-2, with TRBD2 as a possible D gene (5 bases). Deletions cut 4 bases from V and 5 bases from J, with 8 bases between. This CDR3 has 12 residues. The germline gives CDR1 SQVTM, CDR2 ANQGSEA. CDR3 bases: TGCAGCGTTGTATCGGGGACCGGGGAGCTGTTTTTT. Translating it yields CSVVSGTGELFF.

The chain's CDR3 is CASRDPTYSKNIQYF. DNA of the CDR3: TGTGCCAGCAGAGACCCGACTTACTCCAAAAACATTCAGTACTTC. The rearrangement joins TRBV28 to TRBJ2-4; unclear D gene. The germline V gene encodes CDR1 MDHEN and CDR2 SYDVKM. Trimming stripped 6 bases from V and 2 bases from J, with 14 bases between. The CDR3 totals 15 residues. Using reference TRBV28 and TRBJ2-4 for the parts outside the CDR3, the full variable domain is DVKVTQSSRYLVKRTGEKVFLECVQDMDHENMFWYRQDPGLGLRLIYFSYDVKMKEKGDIPEGYSVSREKKERFSLILESASTNQTSMYLCASRDPTYSKNIQYFGAGTRLSVL.

Details on this clonotype: One junction end does not reproduce the germline sequence, and a read error may be involved. The chain recombines TRBV12-3 or TRBV12-4 with TRBJ2-7, with TRBD1 matching 9 bases. This CDR3 is 14 amino acids long. The CDR3 loop is CASSLAGTGYEQYF. The CDR3 region has the DNA TGTGCCAGCAGCTTAGCCGGGACAGGGTACGAGCAGTACTTC.

The rearrangement uses TRBV12-3 or TRBV12-4 and TRBJ2-7; 7 bases align to TRBD1. The ends lost 5 bases at V and 4 bases at J; junction bases unmatched: 11. This CDR3 spans 15 amino acids. The CDR3 sequence: CASSAPTGAGYEQYF. The CDR3, as DNA: TGTGCCAGCAGTGCCCCCACAGGGGCAGGATACGAGCAGTACTTC.

There are a few counts of this clonotype. The gene calls are TRBV7-6 and TRBJ2-1; no clear D. The CDR3 has 12 residues. The V end lost 1 base, the J end lost 12 bases, and 10 bases lay between the germline ends. Germline CDR1 and CDR2: SGHVS and FNYEAQ. The CDR3 DNA reads TGTGCCAGCAGCTTAGTGGCTCCGCGGCAGTTCTTC. Its translation is CASSLVAPRQFF.